Listed below are T cell receptor beta chains from one sample, sequenced in a study of radiotherapy plus CTLA-4 blockade in lung cancer. The assay was immunoSEQ multiplex PCR, and TCRdb's table has in-frame clones only and misses some. The sample holds some 30,000 clones; under 85% are singletons and the top ten take roughly an eighth. Sequenced here: peripheral blood, sampled from a patient treated with radiotherapy plus ipilimumab. Every receptor here comes from a human donor with non-small cell lung cancer that progressed on radiotherapy plus ipilimumab. The CDR3 runs from the conserved cysteine through the conserved F or W. The D gene is left open where the match is weak. Clone size appears in some rows only: once, few, many, or a class for an expanded clone.

j_gene: TRBJ2-6
d_gene: .
v_gene: TRBV7-9
abundance: .
CDR3aa: CASSHTGRASGANVLTF
CDR3nt: TGTGCCAGCAGCCACACAGGGAGGGCCTCTGGGGCCAACGTCCTGACTTTC

j_gene: TRBJ1-5
d_gene: .
v_gene: TRBV7-2
abundance: .
CDR3aa: CASSGLAGRSNQPQHF
CDR3nt: TGTGCCAGCAGCGGATTGGCGGGGCGTAGCAATCAGCCCCAGCATTTT

j_gene: TRBJ1-5
d_gene: TRBD1
v_gene: TRBV6-5
abundance: few
CDR3aa: CASSSGQGRQPQHF
CDR3nt: TGTGCCAGCAGTTCAGGACAGGGCAGGCAGCCCCAGCATTTT

j_gene: TRBJ1-1
d_gene: TRBD1
v_gene: TRBV2
abundance: .
CDR3aa: CASHVDRGGTEAFF
CDR3nt: TGTGCCAGTCATGTTGACAGGGGGGGAACTGAAGCTTTCTTT

j_gene: TRBJ1-6
d_gene: .
v_gene: TRBV18
abundance: .
CDR3aa: CASSPEGQGSPLHF
CDR3nt: TGTGCCAGCTCACCCGAGGGGCAAGGTTCACCCCTCCACTTT

j_gene: TRBJ2-7
d_gene: .
v_gene: TRBV27
abundance: .
CDR3aa: CASSPRDTTYEQYF
CDR3nt: TGTGCCAGCAGTCCACGGGACACAACCTACGAGCAGTACTTC

j_gene: TRBJ2-3
d_gene: .
v_gene: TRBV11-3
abundance: .
CDR3aa: CASSVDLLSTDTQYF
CDR3nt: TGTGCCAGCAGCGTGGATCTCCTTAGCACAGATACGCAGTATTTT

j_gene: TRBJ2-1
d_gene: TRBD2
v_gene: TRBV7-3
abundance: .
CDR3aa: CASSSRTSPSAEQFF
CDR3nt: TGTGCCAGCAGCTCCCGGACTAGCCCCTCGGCTGAGCAGTTCTTC

j_gene: TRBJ2-5
d_gene: .
v_gene: TRBV21-1
abundance: .
CDR3aa: CASSLQGAVGGEETQYF
CDR3nt: TGTGCCAGCAGCCTACAGGGAGCCGTGGGGGGTGAAGAGACCCAGTACTTC

j_gene: TRBJ2-2
d_gene: .
v_gene: TRBV9
abundance: .
CDR3aa: CASSVAGGNTGELFF
CDR3nt: TGTGCCAGCAGCGTAGCCGGAGGTAACACCGGGGAGCTGTTTTTT

j_gene: TRBJ1-5
d_gene: .
v_gene: TRBV5-1
abundance: .
CDR3aa: CASSLEGTFGQPQHF
CDR3nt: TGCGCCAGCAGCTTAGAAGGGACATTCGGGCAGCCCCAGCATTTT

j_gene: TRBJ2-3
d_gene: TRBD2
v_gene: TRBV11-3
abundance: few
CDR3aa: CASSSVGGVSTDTQYF
CDR3nt: TGTGCCAGCAGCTCCGTCGGGGGGGTTAGCACAGATACGCAGTATTTT

j_gene: TRBJ2-2
d_gene: .
v_gene: TRBV7-2
abundance: .
CDR3aa: CASSYSGNTGELFF
CDR3nt: TGTGCCAGCAGCTATAGCGGGAACACCGGGGAGCTGTTTTTT

j_gene: TRBJ1-2
d_gene: TRBD1
v_gene: TRBV6-5
abundance: once
CDR3aa: CASSRGQGTNGYTF
CDR3nt: TGTGCCAGCAGTCGGGGACAGGGTACGAATGGCTACACCTTC

j_gene: TRBJ2-5
d_gene: .
v_gene: TRBV28
abundance: few
CDR3aa: CASSQENQETQYF
CDR3nt: TGTGCCAGCTCTCAGGAAAACCAAGAGACCCAGTACTTC

j_gene: TRBJ1-2
d_gene: TRBD1
v_gene: TRBV18
abundance: .
CDR3aa: CASSPPGQGLRGYTF
CDR3nt: TGTGCCAGCTCACCACCGGGACAGGGGCTGCGGGGCTACACCTTC

j_gene: TRBJ1-6
d_gene: .
v_gene: TRBV7-2
abundance: .
CDR3aa: CASSLGLGSPLHF
CDR3nt: TGTGCCAGCAGCTTAGGATTAGGATCACCCCTCCACTTT

j_gene: TRBJ1-1
d_gene: .
v_gene: TRBV9
abundance: .
CDR3aa: CASSVDGGQEAFF
CDR3nt: TGTGCCAGCAGCGTAGACGGGGGGCAGGAAGCTTTCTTT

j_gene: TRBJ2-7
d_gene: .
v_gene: TRBV2
abundance: .
CDR3aa: CASRDTGTEQYF
CDR3nt: TGTGCCAGCAGGGATACAGGGACCGAGCAGTACTTC

j_gene: TRBJ1-2
d_gene: .
v_gene: TRBV7-9
abundance: .
CDR3aa: CASSFDTRPTNYGYTF
CDR3nt: TGTGCCAGCAGCTTCGACACGCGACCTACTAACTATGGCTACACCTTC

j_gene: TRBJ1-2
d_gene: TRBD1
v_gene: TRBV5-1
abundance: .
CDR3aa: CASSGPGTGRRPGYGYTF
CDR3nt: TGCGCCAGCAGCGGTCCCGGGACAGGGAGACGCCCCGGGTATGGCTACACCTTC

j_gene: TRBJ1-2
d_gene: .
v_gene: TRBV5-5
abundance: .
CDR3aa: CASSPTDRTSYGYTF
CDR3nt: TGTGCCAGCAGCCCTACGGACAGAACCTCCTATGGCTACACCTTC

j_gene: TRBJ1-2
d_gene: .
v_gene: TRBV19
abundance: .
CDR3aa: CASSKEVFYGYTF
CDR3nt: TGTGCCAGTAGTAAAGAGGTTTTCTATGGCTACACCTTC

j_gene: TRBJ1-6
d_gene: .
v_gene: TRBV6-5
abundance: .
CDR3aa: CASSEGGNSPLHF
CDR3nt: TGTGCCAGCAGTGAAGGAGGTAATTCACCCCTCCACTTT

j_gene: TRBJ2-7
d_gene: .
v_gene: TRBV5-4
abundance: once
CDR3aa: CASSLTRGASYEQYF
CDR3nt: TGTGCCAGCAGCTTGACAAGGGGAGCCTCCTACGAGCAGTACTTC

j_gene: TRBJ1-5
d_gene: TRBD1
v_gene: TRBV6-5
abundance: few
CDR3aa: CASSYGTVQPQHF
CDR3nt: TGTGCCAGCAGTTACGGGACAGTTCAGCCCCAGCATTTT

j_gene: TRBJ2-1
d_gene: TRBD2
v_gene: TRBV9
abundance: once
CDR3aa: CASSPRTSGANEQFF
CDR3nt: TGTGCCAGCAGCCCGCGGACTAGCGGGGCAAATGAGCAGTTCTTC

j_gene: TRBJ1-2
d_gene: .
v_gene: TRBV9
abundance: once
CDR3aa: CASSATTGVGGYTF
CDR3nt: TGTGCCAGCAGCGCTACGACAGGAGTCGGTGGCTACACCTTC

j_gene: TRBJ2-7
d_gene: TRBD1
v_gene: TRBV2
abundance: .
CDR3aa: CASSGPRDRLSYEQYF
CDR3nt: TGTGCCAGCAGTGGCCCCCGGGACAGGCTGTCCTACGAGCAGTACTTC

j_gene: TRBJ2-7
d_gene: .
v_gene: TRBV30
abundance: .
CDR3aa: CAWSFREVREQYF
CDR3nt: TGTGCTTGGAGTTTCAGGGAAGTGAGGGAGCAGTACTTC

j_gene: TRBJ2-1
d_gene: TRBD2
v_gene: TRBV4-1
abundance: .
CDR3aa: CASSHALAGGPRRINEQFF
CDR3nt: TGCGCCAGCAGCCACGCGCTGGCGGGAGGGCCTAGACGGATCAATGAGCAGTTCTTC

j_gene: TRBJ2-7
d_gene: .
v_gene: TRBV5-1
abundance: .
CDR3aa: CASSLGDAGLGYEQYF
CDR3nt: TGCGCCAGCAGCTTGGGGGACGCAGGCCTCGGCTACGAGCAGTACTTC

j_gene: TRBJ2-2
d_gene: TRBD1
v_gene: TRBV30
abundance: .
CDR3aa: CAWSHPGQGMAGELFF
CDR3nt: TGTGCCTGGAGCCACCCTGGACAGGGGATGGCCGGGGAGCTGTTTTTT

j_gene: TRBJ1-4
d_gene: .
v_gene: TRBV28
abundance: .
CDR3aa: CASSFGGRSVPSRGEKLFF
CDR3nt: TGTGCCAGCAGTTTTGGAGGCAGGAGCGTACCATCCCGGGGTGAAAAACTGTTTTTT

j_gene: TRBJ1-5
d_gene: TRBD1
v_gene: TRBV2
abundance: .
CDR3aa: CASKGTENQPQHF
CDR3nt: TGTGCCAGCAAAGGGACAGAAAATCAGCCCCAGCATTTT